This T cell receptor beta chain derives from a study of identical twins. Broader study findings: Compared with models, monozygotic twins showed more out-of-frame TCR alpha sharing. Zero-insertion findings could be partly confounded by invariant cells (MAIT and iNKT cells). Carriage of fewer insertions was seen in abundant cord blood beta clonotypes, whereas memory repertoires showed none.

cDNA molecules carried unique molecular identifiers, and template switching added a universal primer site. TCRdb independently ran MiXCR on the 5' RACE reads; one entry per CDR3 protein. Altogether 1,800,000 or so distinct CDR3 sequences are present, more than 30% being singletons, with the ten largest covering under 0.35%. Note on this clonotype: Its antigen remains unidentified.

CDR1 is DFQATT and CDR2 is SNEGSKA in the germline V gene (reference sequence). The CDR3 spans 13 residues. V was trimmed by 6 bases and J by 2 bases, leaving 10 bases between them. The material sequenced was cord blood. The TCR was taken from a newborn girl in good health. The chain employs TRBV20-1 and TRBJ1-4, with D perhaps TRBD1 (5 bases). The CDR3 spells CSAARDTNEKLFF. The CDR3 DNA follows: TGCAGTGCCGCCCGGGACACTAATGAAAAACTGTTTTTT.